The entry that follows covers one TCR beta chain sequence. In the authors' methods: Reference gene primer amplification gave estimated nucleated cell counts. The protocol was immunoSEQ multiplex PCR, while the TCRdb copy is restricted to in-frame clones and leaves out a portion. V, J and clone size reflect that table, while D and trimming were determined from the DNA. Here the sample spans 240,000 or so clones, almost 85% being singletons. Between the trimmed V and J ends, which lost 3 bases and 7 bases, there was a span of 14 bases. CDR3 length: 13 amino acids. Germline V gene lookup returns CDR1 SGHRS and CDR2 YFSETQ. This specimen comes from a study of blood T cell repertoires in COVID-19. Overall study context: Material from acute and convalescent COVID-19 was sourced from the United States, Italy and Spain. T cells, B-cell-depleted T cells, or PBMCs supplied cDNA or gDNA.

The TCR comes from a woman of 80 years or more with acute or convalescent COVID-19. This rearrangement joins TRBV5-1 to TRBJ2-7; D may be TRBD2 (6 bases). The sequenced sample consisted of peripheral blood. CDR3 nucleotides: TGCGCCAGCAGCTGGGGGACTGGTACAGAGCAGTACTTC. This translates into CASSWGTGTEQYF.